A single sample is the source of the 9 T cell receptor beta chains below, sequenced in a study of regulatory T cells in long-lasting Graves disease. The time point is: persistent/refractory GD, antithyroid drugs over 5 years with positive TRAb. Construction of the TCR library relied on RNA isolated from PBMCs. Construction of TCR beta libraries relied on iRepertoire HTBI primers and on Arm-PCR targeting CDR3 regions. TCRdb recomputed calls from the multiplex PCR reads with MiXCR, one row per CDR3 protein. The data contain 420,000 or so distinct CDR3 sequences, 20% to 30% of them singletons. The source material was peripheral blood mononuclear cells (PBMCs), sampled when the disease was refractory, from a patient treated with antithyroid drugs. The receptors originated from a female donor with Graves disease.

The chain couples TRBV5-1 to TRBJ1-1; TRBD1 matches at 7 bases. CDR3 length: 16 amino acids. The V and J ends lost 4 bases and 0 bases, in that order; junction bases with no gene match: 9. Germline loops: CDR1 SGHRS, CDR2 YFSETQ. The DNA for the CDR3 is TGCGCCAGCAGCGCCGGGACAGACCTTATGAACACTGAAGCTTTCTTT. Amino acids: CASSAGTDLMNTEAFF.

The rearrangement links TRBV29-1 to TRBJ2-2, with 8 bases fitting TRBD2. With 5 bases clipped from V and 6 bases from J, the junction kept 14 bases outside the gene matches. CDR1 and CDR2 (germline): SQVTM, ANQGSEA. The CDR3 consists of 16 residues. The CDR3 here is CSVTSVPYGGAGELFF. CDR3 nucleotide sequence: TGCAGCGTTACTTCTGTACCGTACGGGGGGGCCGGGGAGCTGTTTTTT.

V and J are TRBV20-1 and TRBJ1-4, with 8 bases aligning to TRBD1. Trimming cost V 4 bases and J 5 bases; bases outside gene matches: 6. Germline lookup yields CDR1 DFQATT and CDR2 SNEGSKA (reference sequence). This CDR3 has 14 amino acids. DNA for the CDR3: TGCAGTGCTATACGACAGGGGTGGAATGAAAAACTGTTTTTT. This codes for CSAIRQGWNEKLFF.

This clonotype has a handful of counts. The chain carries TRBV28 and TRBJ1-2, with D unclear. The CDR3 contains 13 residues. The germline V and J ends were trimmed by 6 bases and 6 bases, with 14 bases remaining between them. Germline-derived CDR1 and CDR2 are MDHEN and SYDVKM. This CDR3 is CASSFTAGNGYTF. CDR3 DNA: TGTGCCAGCAGCTTTACAGCCGGTAATGGCTACACCTTC.

The V call is TRBV18, the J call TRBJ2-7; D may be TRBD1 (7 bases). The CDR3 has 15 amino acids. CDR1 and CDR2 (germline): KGHSH, LQKENI. V lost 1 base to trimming and J lost 4 bases, with 14 bases between them. CDR3 amino acids: CASSPRKGAGYEQYF. The DNA for the CDR3 is TGTGCCAGCTCACCACGCAAGGGGGCGGGATACGAGCAGTACTTC.

This clonotype was counted only a few times. The rearrangement links TRBV2 to TRBJ2-5, with 8 bases lining up with TRBD1. In germline, CDR1 is SNHLY, CDR2 FYNNEI. The CDR3 runs 17 residues. Losses at the gene ends were 7 bases for V and 3 bases for J; bases not matched to a gene: 16. The CDR3 spells CASKRIRTGIVEETQYF. The DNA for the CDR3 is TGTGCCAGCAAAAGAATACGGACAGGGATTGTGGAAGAGACCCAGTACTTC. Full variable domain (rest looked up from reference TRBV2 and TRBJ2-5): EPEVTQTPSHQVTQMGQEVILRCVPISNHLYFYWYRQILGQKVEFLVSFYNNEISEKSEIFDDQFSVERPDGSNFTLKIRSTKLEDSAMYFCASKRIRTGIVEETQYFGPGTRLLVL.

In its sample, this clonotype was seen many times. The chain combines TRBV12-3 or TRBV12-4 with TRBJ2-5; D tentatively fits TRBD1 or TRBD2 (5 bases each). V lost 1 base and J 4 bases, leaving 22 bases between the germline ends. This CDR3 is built from 18 residues. The CDR3 protein is CASSLGGSSSEAGETQYF. CDR3 nucleotides: TGTGCCAGCAGTTTAGGGGGGAGTAGCTCCGAGGCGGGAGAGACCCAGTACTTC.

CDR3 nucleotide sequence: TGTGCCACCAGCAGAGAACCGGCGAGCCAAGAGACCCAGTACTTC. Protein sequence: CATSREPASQETQYF. V and J are TRBV15 and TRBJ2-5; no reliable D call. With 0 bases removed from V and 1 base from J, the gap between germline ends came to 9 bases. Germline V CDR1 and CDR2: LNHNV, YYDKDF (reference sequence). The CDR3 consists of 15 residues.

This clonotype was detected a few times. V and J are TRBV6-1 and TRBJ1-1; D is uncertain. The V end lost 6 bases, the J end lost 2 bases, and 10 bases lay between the germline ends. CDR1 and CDR2 from the germline V gene are MNHNS and SASEGT. This CDR3 region has 13 residues. CDR3 sequence: CASSTTDNTEAFF. The CDR3, as DNA: TGTGCCAGCAGCACCACAGATAACACTGAAGCTTTCTTT.